This T cell receptor (beta chain) came from a study of CD8 T cells in Susac syndrome. This clonotype appeared once. Sequencing of TCR beta was performed on blood CD8+ and CD4+ T cells. Negative isolation was used for CD8+ and CD4+ T cells and FACS enrichment for TEMRA cells. An amount of RNA that ranged from roughly 0.45 to 1 ug was reverse transcribed with random hexamers. Via MiXCR, TCRdb re-called the immunoSEQ multiplex PCR reads, giving one row per CDR3 protein. Of about 200,000 distinct CDR3 sequences listed, about 93% are singletons. The material sequenced was CD4+ T cells from PBMCs. This TCR came from a human donor in good health.

Written as DNA, the CDR3 is TGTGCCAGCTCATCTCCCTTGCGGTTTCAGTACTTC. Encoded protein: CASSSPLRFQYF. The chain links TRBV18 to TRBJ2-7, with D uncertain. Germline V gene lookup returns CDR1 KGHSH and CDR2 LQKENI. Trimming pared 5 bases from V and 10 bases from J, leaving 15 bases between. The CDR3 extends over 12 amino acids.